Shown below are 8 T cell receptor beta chains from a single sample sequenced in a study of naive and memory T cell subsets. An equimolar mix of two oligonucleotides served as the beta constant-region primer for TRBC1 and TRBC2. The ligated cDNA underwent four PCR rounds using SP2 and nested alpha and beta constant-region primers. TCRdb itself ran the UMI-ligation and nested PCR reads through MiXCR, one entry per CDR3 protein. The table lists 150,000 or so distinct CDR3 sequences, approximately 22% of them singletons. Study findings and constraints: Especially in CD8 cells, naive repertoires contained a few larger clonotypes, possibly CD45RA-re-expressing memory cells.

No antigen has been assigned to these receptors. Material for sequencing was naive CD4+ T cells from blood. The receptor source for this set is a human donor in good health.

The chain employs TRBV12-3 or TRBV12-4 and TRBJ2-7; D gene ambiguous. The CDR3 length is 15 residues. Trimming cost V 2 bases and J 0 bases, with 11 bases left between them. The CDR3 DNA is TGTGCCAGCAGTTTAAACTCCTTGGGCTCCTACGAGCAGTACTTC. It translates to CASSLNSLGSYEQYF.

This clonotype was observed a handful of times. V usage is TRBV20-1 and J usage is TRBJ2-5; the D is unclear. V was shortened by 0 bases and J by 6 bases, with 11 bases between the two germline ends. Germline V CDR1 and CDR2: DFQATT, SNEGSKA (reference sequence). This CDR3 region has 13 residues. The CDR3 here is CSARDPDRKTQYF. CDR3 in DNA: TGCAGTGCTAGAGATCCCGATAGAAAGACCCAGTACTTC.

The chain's CDR3 is CASSSGAGPYNEQFF. CDR3 DNA: TGTGCCAGCAGTTCCGGGGCGGGCCCCTACAATGAGCAGTTCTTC. V and J are TRBV27 and TRBJ2-1, with D perhaps assigned TRBD1 or TRBD2 (5 bases each). CDR1 and CDR2 from the germline V gene are MNHEY and SMNVEV (reference sequence). Trimming shortened V by 4 bases and J by 2 bases, and 12 bases separated the two germline ends. This CDR3 contains 15 residues.

This clonotype was seen at least ten times. V and J are TRBV20-1 and TRBJ1-1, with a tentative D call TRBD1 (5 bases). CDR1 and CDR2 (germline): DFQATT, SNEGSKA (reference sequence). V was shortened by 0 bases and J by 10 bases, with 21 bases between the two germline ends. The length of the CDR3 is 15 residues. The CDR3 sequence: CSARDVRVKGVRAFF. CDR3 coding DNA: TGCAGTGCTAGAGATGTTCGGGTCAAAGGGGTAAGAGCTTTCTTT.

This clonotype was counted many times. J is TRBJ2-1 and V is TRBV19; 10 nucleotides align to TRBD2. The CDR3 is 13 amino acids. Germline assignment: CDR1 LNHDA and CDR2 SQIVND (reference sequence). The V segment lost 4 bases and the J segment 9 bases; nucleotides outside the gene matches: 3. CDR3 DNA: TGTGCCAGTAGTAAGCTAGCGGGAGTTGAGCAGTTCTTC. Translation: CASSKLAGVEQFF.

The CDR3 nucleotides are TGTGCCAGCAGTTTCTCCTATAATTCACCCCTCCACTTT. It yields the protein CASSFSYNSPLHF. The chain links TRBV28 to TRBJ1-6, with D unclear. Deletions cut 3 bases from V and 0 bases from J, with 0 bases between. Germline V lookup: CDR1 MDHEN, CDR2 SYDVKM. This CDR3 has 13 amino acids.

V usage is TRBV6-2 or TRBV6-3 and J usage is TRBJ2-4; the match to TRBD1 covers 8 bases. Trimming cost V 6 bases and J 0 bases; bases outside gene matches: 7. Germline V gene sequence: CDR1 MNHEY, CDR2 SVGEGT. The CDR3 covers 16 residues. The CDR3 DNA follows: TGTGCCAGCAGGACAACAGGGGGTAGAGCCAAAAACATTCAGTACTTC. Protein: CASRTTGGRAKNIQYF.

The sample holds many counts of this clonotype. The chain combines TRBV29-1 with TRBJ2-5; D unclear. Germline CDR1 SQVTM, CDR2 ANQGSEA. This CDR3 contains 12 residues. V lost 3 bases and J lost 6, with 11 bases in between. The CDR3 sequence: CSVEIGQQTQYF. DNA for the CDR3: TGCAGCGTTGAGATAGGGCAGCAGACCCAGTACTTC. The whole variable domain, filled in from reference TRBV29-1 and TRBJ2-5, reads SAVISQKPSRDICQRGTSLTIQCQVDSQVTMMFWYRQQPGQSLTLIATANQGSEATYESGFVIDKFPISRPNLTFSTLTVSNMSPEDSSIYLCSVEIGQQTQYFGPGTRLLVL.